The table lists the clone carrying this T cell receptor (beta chain) with a few counts. Germline CDR1 reads SNHLY; CDR2 reads FYNNEI. Between the trimmed V and J ends, which lost 1 base and 5 bases, there was a span of 9 bases. The CDR3 consists of 14 residues. The record originates from a study of T cells in Graves' hyperthyroidism and ophthalmopathy. TCR beta CDR3 regions were amplified from RNA transcripts. HTBI primers were employed in a first-round RT-PCR of the TCR CDR3. MiXCR, run by TCRdb on the multiplex PCR reads, gives a single entry per CDR3 protein. Of hundreds of thousands of distinct CDR3 sequences listed, roughly 15% were seen once; the top ten hold around 14%.

The J gene is TRBJ2-1, the V gene TRBV2, with D hard to call. Sequenced input: blood. This sequence originates from a man younger than 35 with Graves' ophthalmopathy. The CDR3 coding sequence is TGTGCCAGCAGTGAAGGGTTTTTGGACAATGAGCAGTTCTTC. Amino acids: CASSEGFLDNEQFF.